This T cell receptor (beta chain) appears in the sequencing data of a study of blood T cell repertoires in COVID-19. About the research overall: The origin of the acute and convalescent COVID-19 samples was the United States, Italy and Spain. From T cells, B-cell-depleted T cells, or PBMCs came the material, which was cDNA or gDNA.

Germline CDR1 is LNHNV and CDR2 is YYDKDF (reference sequence). V was clipped by 0 bases and J by 4 bases, with 7 bases between them. The CDR3 loop spans 13 amino acids. Only in-frame clones appear in the TCRdb table, and some are missing; sequencing was by immunoSEQ multiplex PCR. The sample consists of some 66,000 clones, about 80% of them appearing once. The genes are TRBV15 and TRBJ2-7; D unclear. The sequencing sample was made of peripheral blood. The origin of this receptor is a man in his fifties or sixties with acute or convalescent COVID-19. The CDR3: CATSREYGYEQYV. For the CDR3, the DNA is TGTGCCACCAGCAGAGAGTACGGTTACGAGCAGTACGTC.